A single sample gave rise to the 28 T cell receptor beta chains below, sequenced in a study of cytomegalovirus exposure and HLA in healthy donors. The PCR ran on 60 Vbeta and 13 Jbeta primers. Only in-frame clones appear in the TCRdb table, and some are missing; sequencing was by immunoSEQ multiplex PCR. Of approximately 130,000 clones in the sample, 65% to 85% were seen once. Sequencing input: PBMCs. Source of these receptors: a man between 50 and 59 years old in good health and CMV-seronegative.

The chain links TRBV6-5 to TRBJ2-6, with D hard to call. Trimming removed 8 bases at V and 0 bases at J, with 2 bases between. Germline assignment: CDR1 MNHEY and CDR2 SVGAGI. The CDR3 extends over 12 amino acids. In DNA, the CDR3 is TGTGCCAGCCGCTCTGGGGCCAACGTCCTGACTTTC. Amino acids: CASRSGANVLTF.

The rearrangement uses TRBV9 and TRBJ2-2; tentative D call: TRBD2 (5 bases). The ends were cut back, 3 bases at V and 4 bases at J, with 13 bases in the middle. This CDR3 has 15 residues. Germline loops: CDR1 SGDLS, CDR2 YYNGEE. Here the CDR3 DNA reads TGTGCCAGCAGCGAGGGTGTGGCGGGCACCGGGGAGCTGTTTTTT. This translates into CASSEGVAGTGELFF.

The V and J genes are TRBV1 and TRBJ2-5; the tabulated D call, TRBD2, remains unverified against the DNA. TRBV1 is shown as a pseudogene. This CDR3 has 17 residues. CDR3 sequence reads: CTSSQDGRGAGGETQYF. The CDR3 nucleotides read TGCACCAGCAGCCAAGATGGACGGGGGGCCGGAGGAGAGACCCAGTACTTC.

The chain uses TRBV29-1 and TRBJ1-4; weak D call: TRBD1 (5 bases). Looked up from germline, CDR1 is SQVTM and CDR2 is ANQGSEA. V lost 6 bases and J lost 7, with 15 bases in between. The CDR3 runs 13 residues. The CDR3 region is CSVSVGATEKLFF. The DNA for the CDR3 is TGCAGCGTGTCGGTAGGGGCGACTGAAAAACTGTTTTTT.

The chain recombines TRBV27 with TRBJ2-2, with 7 bases matching TRBD2. This CDR3 is built from 14 residues. V was pared by 3 bases and J by 4 bases, with 2 bases of the junction left unmatched. The germline gives CDR1 MNHEY, CDR2 SMNVEV (reference sequence). CDR3 DNA: TGTGCCAGCAGTTTCCGGGAGGCCACCGGGGAGCTGTTTTTT. It specifies CASSFREATGELFF.

J is TRBJ2-7 and V is TRBV6-5, with 9 nucleotides matching TRBD1. Unmatched junction bases numbered 6, after V lost 2 bases and J lost 7 bases. The CDR3 runs to 14 residues. Germline V lookup: CDR1 MNHEY, CDR2 SVGAGI. Here the CDR3 reads CASSYRGTGREQYF. The CDR3 region has the DNA TGTGCCAGCAGTTACCGGGGGACAGGGAGGGAGCAGTACTTC.

The genes are TRBV18 and TRBJ1-1, with D unclear. This CDR3 comprises 15 residues. CDR1 KGHSH and CDR2 LQKENI come from the germline V gene. Between the trimmed V and J ends, which lost 3 bases and 1 base, there was a span of 12 bases. The CDR3 DNA reads as TGTGCCAGCTCACCTACCCAGAGGGAGAACACTGAAGCTTTCTTT. Amino acids: CASSPTQRENTEAFF. The full variable domain, its missing parts supplied by reference TRBV18 and TRBJ1-1, is NAGVMQNPRHLVRRRGQEARLRCSPMKGHSHVYWYRQLPEEGLKFMVYLQKENIIDESGMPKERFSAEFPKEGPSILRIQQVVRGDSAAYFCASSPTQRENTEAFFGQGTRLTVV.

About this clone itself: This sample includes further DNA sequences coding for the same CDR3. This sequence joins TRBV5-4 and TRBJ1-5, with TRBD1 matching 7 bases. The CDR3 runs 14 residues. Germline V gene sequence: CDR1 SGHNT, CDR2 YYREEE (reference sequence). V shed 4 bases and J 2 bases; nucleotides not matched to a gene: 3. The CDR3: CASSRQGGNQPQHF. As DNA, the CDR3 is TGTGCCAGCAGCCGACAGGGCGGCAATCAGCCCCAGCATTTT.

The J gene is TRBJ2-7, the V gene TRBV29-1; D gene unclear. The V end lost 4 bases, the J end lost 0 bases, and 16 bases lay between the germline ends. Looked up from germline, CDR1 is SQVTM and CDR2 is ANQGSEA. The CDR3 is 15 amino acids. The CDR3 bases are TGCAGCGTTGCGAAGGAGAAAAAAAGCTCCTACGAGCAGTACTTC. This encodes CSVAKEKKSSYEQYF.

The V gene is TRBV6-4, the J gene TRBJ2-1; 9 positions match TRBD2. The CDR3 consists of 16 residues. The germline V gene has CDR1 MRHNA and CDR2 SNTAGT. V lost 3 bases, J lost 2 bases, and 5 bases stayed unmatched. CDR3 residues: CASSDSLAGAYNEQFF. The CDR3 coding sequence is TGTGCCAGCAGTGATTCTTTAGCGGGAGCCTACAATGAGCAGTTCTTC.

This clone appeared once. The CDR3 coding sequence is TGTGCCTGGAGTACCATACCGGGACACCGAGGGGGTAAGCCCCAGCATTTT. Residues: CAWSTIPGHRGGKPQHF. This chain joins TRBV30 and TRBJ1-5, with D maybe TRBD1 (6 bases). The V gene lost 2 bases and the J gene lost 8 bases, with 25 bases spanning the gap. This CDR3 comprises 17 residues. Germline V gene data show CDR1 as GTSNPN and CDR2 as SVGIG (reference sequence).

J is TRBJ2-2 and V is TRBV2; D might be TRBD2 (6 bases). Looked up from germline, CDR1 is SNHLY and CDR2 is FYNNEI. V gave up 8 bases and J gave up 2 bases, with 15 bases separating them. This CDR3 is 15 amino acids long. CDR3 amino acids: CASRRDSINTGELFF. CDR3 DNA: TGTGCCAGCCGCCGGGACTCGATTAACACCGGGGAGCTGTTTTTT.

The chain recombines TRBV6-1 with TRBJ2-5; tentatively, D is TRBD2 (5 bases). Germline V gene sequence: CDR1 MNHNS, CDR2 SASEGT. The CDR3 has 15 amino acids. Trimming stripped 7 bases from V and 0 bases from J, with 15 bases between. Here the CDR3 DNA reads TGTGCCAGCAAGAGAGCGGAGGAGTACCAAGAGACCCAGTACTTC. Translated, it gives CASKRAEEYQETQYF.

The genes are TRBV9 and TRBJ1-5, with 9 bases identical to TRBD1. Germline CDR1 and CDR2: SGDLS and YYNGEE. The CDR3 totals 13 residues. Unmatched junction bases numbered 2, after V lost 3 bases and J lost 7 bases. The chain's CDR3 is CASSGQGEQPQHF. CDR3 sequence (DNA): TGTGCCAGCAGCGGACAGGGGGAGCAGCCCCAGCATTTT.

V gene TRBV7-2 combines with J gene TRBJ2-5; possibly TRBD2 for D (5 bases). V lost 2 bases, J lost 5 bases, and 12 bases lay in between. There are 14 residues in the CDR3. CDR1 and CDR2 from the germline V gene are SGHTA and FQGNSA. For the CDR3, the DNA is TGTGCCAGCAGCTTACCGGCTAGCACGGAGACCCAGTACTTC. Protein product: CASSLPASTETQYF.

V gene TRBV28 combines with J gene TRBJ2-1, with 7 bases that match TRBD2. The CDR3 spans 14 residues. Germline CDR1 is MDHEN and CDR2 is SYDVKM. The V segment lost 7 bases and the J segment 4 bases; nucleotides outside the gene matches: 7. The CDR3 here is CASMGRATYNEQFF. CDR3 coding DNA: TGTGCCAGCATGGGGAGGGCAACTTACAATGAGCAGTTCTTC.

The chain recombines TRBV5-1 with TRBJ2-7; TRBD1 is a possible D gene (6 bases). V was trimmed by 2 bases and J by 0 bases, leaving 9 bases between them. The CDR3 consists of 14 residues. Germline V gives CDR1 SGHRS, CDR2 YFSETQ. CDR3 bases: TGCGCCAGCAGCTTAGGACAGTACTCCTACGAGCAGTACTTC. Residues: CASSLGQYSYEQYF.

The chain uses TRBV4-3 and TRBJ2-7; D uncertain. Germline CDR1 and CDR2: LGHNA and YSLEER. The CDR3 loop spans 14 amino acids. Trimming shortened V by 1 base and J by 1 base, and 8 bases separated the two germline ends. Here the CDR3 DNA reads TGCGCCAGCAGCCAAGTGTACCTATCCTACGAGCAGTACTTC. Protein sequence: CASSQVYLSYEQYF.

The chain employs TRBV11-2 and TRBJ2-3; possibly TRBD2 for D (5 bases). There are 15 residues in the CDR3. CDR1 and CDR2 (germline): SGHAT, FQNNGV. Trimming left V 4 bases short and J 7 bases short, with 18 bases between. CDR3 in amino acids: CASSSDYGPRNTQYF. The CDR3 nucleotides read TGTGCCAGCAGCTCTGACTACGGACCTCGGAATACGCAGTATTTT.

This clone showed up many times. The V gene is TRBV30, the J gene TRBJ2-1; TRBD1 might be the D (6 bases). Germline V gene data show CDR1 as GTSNPN and CDR2 as SVGIG (reference sequence). The V gene lost 1 base and the J gene lost 10 bases, with 20 bases spanning the gap. This CDR3 comprises 15 residues. The CDR3 DNA sequence: TGTGCCTGGAGTGAACAGGGAAGACTCAGCATGGAGCAGTTCTTC. It specifies CAWSEQGRLSMEQFF.

V gene TRBV4-1 combines with J gene TRBJ2-5, with 9 bases lining up with TRBD1. The last part of the DNA fits TRBJ2-7 better; the J call may be wrong. Germline values: CDR1 MGHRA, CDR2 YSYEKL. CDR3 length: 15 amino acids. Here the CDR3 DNA reads TGCGCCAGCAGCTTACCGGGACAGGGCGCCTACGAGCAGTACTTC. It translates to CASSLPGQGAYEQYF.

The V gene is TRBV25-1, the J gene TRBJ1-2, with D uncertain. CDR1 MGHDK and CDR2 SYGVNS come from the germline V gene. The CDR3 spans 14 residues. V shed 3 bases and J shed 4 bases, with 12 bases lying between them. CDR3 sequence: CASSDPGGGYGYTF. CDR3 sequence (DNA): TGTGCCAGCAGTGACCCGGGAGGCGGCTATGGCTACACCTTC.

The gene calls are TRBV14 and TRBJ2-1; TRBD2 matches at 14 bases. Germline V gives CDR1 SGHDN, CDR2 FVKESK. V lost 0 bases and J lost 7; bases outside the gene matches: 2. The CDR3 totals 16 residues. The CDR3 DNA reads as TGTGCCAGCAGCCAAGAGGGACTAGCGGGAGATAATGAGCAGTTCTTC. Its protein product is CASSQEGLAGDNEQFF.

This clone was seen more than once but under ten times. The chain recombines TRBV11-1 with TRBJ2-5; 9 bases line up with TRBD2. The CDR3 has 15 residues. J gave up 4 bases and V 5 bases, and 8 bases lay outside the gene matches. Germline V gene data show CDR1 as SGHAT and CDR2 as FQDESV (reference sequence). Here the CDR3 DNA reads TGTGCCAGCAGCCCCGTAGCGGGAGAAGGAGAGACCCAGTACTTC. This encodes CASSPVAGEGETQYF.

V is TRBV11-2 and J is TRBJ2-2, with 8 bases that match TRBD2. With 1 base clipped from V and 1 base from J, the junction kept 2 bases outside the gene matches. The germline gives CDR1 SGHAT, CDR2 FQNNGV. The CDR3 runs to 16 residues. DNA of the CDR3: TGTGCCAGCAGCTTAGTTAGCGGGGTGAACACCGGGGAGCTGTTTTTT. Its protein product is CASSLVSGVNTGELFF.

Only one count was recorded for this clone. The chain employs TRBV7-6 and TRBJ2-5; the D is unclear. Trimming cost V 1 base and J 5 bases, with 8 bases left between them. CDR3 length equals 13 residues. The germline V gene has CDR1 SGHVS and CDR2 FNYEAQ. The CDR3 nucleotides read TGTGCCAGCAGCTTAGTATTACGGGAGACCCAGTACTTC. It translates to CASSLVLRETQYF.

This chain links TRBV27 with TRBJ2-5; tentative D call: TRBD2 (5 bases). The CDR3 extends over 14 amino acids. Deletions cut 5 bases from V and 1 base from J, with 11 bases between. CDR1 and CDR2 (germline): MNHEY, SMNVEV (reference sequence). For the CDR3, the DNA is TGTGCCAGCAGTCCCTTGGACTTCCAAGAGACCCAGTACTTC. It yields the protein CASSPLDFQETQYF.

This chain connects TRBV27 to TRBJ2-7, with unresolved D. Trimming took off 3 bases at V and 4 bases at J, with 16 bases between the two ends. Germline V CDR1 and CDR2: MNHEY, SMNVEV (reference sequence). The CDR3 has 15 amino acids. The CDR3: CASSLTVETEYEQYF. CDR3 in DNA: TGTGCCAGCAGTTTGACCGTCGAAACGGAGTACGAGCAGTACTTC.